A single sample gave rise to the 31 T cell receptor beta chains below, sequenced in a study of beta chain features in type 1 diabetes listed by TCRdb under 2018. Library preparation used the immunoSEQ multiplex PCR assay. The entire amount of isolated RNA was reverse transcribed using the High Capacity cDNA Reverse Transcription Kit, so the sequenced TCRB transcripts were expressed ones. TCRdb mirrors the immuneACCESS table, restricted to in-frame sequences. Some clones are absent from its copies; in checked studies, under half trace to an unresolved V gene, and the reason for the others is unknown. This sample comprises 200,000 to 250,000 clones, over 9.5% of them detected only once. About 0.037% of the sample is held by the ten biggest clonotypes. What was sequenced was naive CD4+ T cells from blood. This specimen's cell subset or site label, interpreted: true naive CD4+ T cells. These receptors originate from a woman aged 18 to 35 in good health.

The chain joins TRBV4-2 to TRBJ2-2, with TRBD2 as a possible D gene (5 bases). CDR1 and CDR2 (germline): LGHNA, YNFKEQ. Trimming left V 1 base short and J 7 bases short, with 19 bases between. The CDR3 length is 17 residues. The CDR3 here is CASSQVGQGSGGGELFF. For the CDR3, the DNA is TGTGCCAGCAGCCAAGTGGGTCAAGGGAGCGGAGGCGGGGAGCTGTTTTTT.

This clone has more than one count but fewer than ten. The chain combines TRBV11-2 with TRBJ2-7; TRBD1 matches 8 bases. Looked up from germline, CDR1 is SGHAT and CDR2 is FQNNGV. The ends lost 3 bases at V and 5 bases at J; junction bases unmatched: 6. The CDR3 covers 14 residues. The CDR3 region has the DNA TGTGCCAGCAGCTTGGACAGGGCTTCCCACGAGCAGTACTTC. Translating it yields CASSLDRASHEQYF.

This clone turned up a few times. The chain has TRBV5-6 and TRBJ2-6, with D uncertain. The V gene lost 1 base and the J gene lost 2 bases, with 13 bases spanning the gap. Germline CDR1 is SGHDT and CDR2 is YYEEEE. CDR3 length equals 17 residues. The CDR3 bases are TGTGCCAGCAGCTTGAATGATGGTTCAGCTGGGGCCAACGTCCTGACTTTC. It is translated as CASSLNDGSAGANVLTF.

This clone was recorded a few times. The V gene is TRBV4-2, the J gene TRBJ2-7, with unresolved D. This CDR3 has 15 residues. CDR1 LGHNA and CDR2 YNFKEQ come from the germline V gene. Trimming pared 1 base from V and 4 bases from J, leaving 14 bases between. CDR3 sequence reads: CASSQVWRGEYEQYF. The CDR3 DNA sequence: TGTGCCAGCAGCCAAGTGTGGCGCGGTGAATACGAGCAGTACTTC.

This clone came up many times. Other DNA sequences in this specimen translate into the identical CDR3. The CDR3 spells CASSPPLYNEQFF. Here the CDR3 DNA reads TGTGCCAGCTCACCTCCCCTCTACAATGAGCAGTTCTTC. The chain is built from TRBV18 and TRBJ2-1; D is unclear. Germline V gene sequence: CDR1 KGHSH, CDR2 LQKENI. This CDR3 region has 13 residues. With 3 bases removed from V and 3 bases from J, the gap between germline ends came to 6 bases.

This clone came up many times. The V and J genes are TRBV9 and TRBJ2-1; the match to TRBD1 covers 7 bases. The CDR3 is 13 residues long. Germline V lookup: CDR1 SGDLS, CDR2 YYNGEE. The trim removed 3 bases at V and 6 bases at J, leaving 3 bases unmatched. The CDR3 is CASSGQGPNEQFF. The CDR3 bases are TGTGCCAGCAGCGGACAGGGCCCCAATGAGCAGTTCTTC.

At least ten counts were recorded for this clone. The chain joins TRBV23-1 to TRBJ2-7, with 7 bases identical to TRBD1. TRBV23-1 is given ORF status, its function remaining uncertain. The ends lost 6 bases at V and 2 bases at J; junction bases unmatched: 7. CDR3 length: 14 residues. The CDR3 DNA is TGCGCCAGCAGGCCGGACAGGACGGCCTACGAGCAGTACTTC. This gives the protein CASRPDRTAYEQYF.

This clone was seen only a few times. The rearrangement links TRBV6-5 to TRBJ2-5; 9 bases match TRBD1. Judging by the DNA end, TRBJ2-7 fits better; the J call may be wrong. There are 12 residues in the CDR3. The germline gives CDR1 MNHEY, CDR2 SVGAGI. The CDR3 sequence: CATTGGRYEQYF. In DNA form, the CDR3 reads TGTGCCACCACAGGGGGCCGGTACGAGCAGTACTTC.

The rearrangement joins TRBV29-1 to TRBJ2-1, with 10 bases fitting TRBD2. CDR1 is SQVTM, CDR2 ANQGSEA, per germline. The CDR3 spans 14 residues. The V and J ends lost 4 bases and 9 bases, in that order; junction bases with no gene match: 9. CDR3 amino acids: CSVGLAGAWGEQFF. CDR3 in DNA: TGCAGCGTTGGCCTAGCGGGAGCTTGGGGTGAGCAGTTCTTC.

The table lists this clone with a few counts. DNA of the CDR3: TGTGCCAGCAGCCGAGCCGGGACTAGCGGGAGGAGGAACACCGGGGAGCTGTTTTTT. The encoded protein is CASSRAGTSGRRNTGELFF. The gene calls are TRBV7-2 and TRBJ2-2; 15 bases map to TRBD2. CDR1 and CDR2 from the germline V gene are SGHTA and FQGNSA. The V and J ends lost 5 bases and 1 base, in that order; junction bases with no gene match: 8. There are 19 residues in the CDR3.

The chain couples TRBV6-1 to TRBJ1-2; 7 bases align to TRBD1. The ends lost 7 bases at V and 2 bases at J; junction bases unmatched: 10. Germline assignment: CDR1 MNHNS and CDR2 SASEGT. CDR3 size: 15 residues. The CDR3 spells CASISLPGQNYGYTF. CDR3 sequence (DNA): TGTGCCAGCATTTCATTACCGGGACAGAACTATGGCTACACCTTC.

This clone was detected only a few times. This CDR3 reads CASSQGTSGPYEQYF. The CDR3 DNA follows: TGCGCCAGCAGCCAAGGGACTAGCGGACCCTACGAGCAGTACTTC. This chain links TRBV5-1 with TRBJ2-7; 11 nucleotides match TRBD2. The V segment lost 4 bases and the J segment 2 bases; nucleotides outside the gene matches: 5. CDR3 size: 15 residues. Germline assignment: CDR1 SGHRS and CDR2 YFSETQ.

The V gene is TRBV12-5, the J gene TRBJ2-6; 9 positions match TRBD1. The CDR3 runs 16 residues. Trimming at V came to 1 base and at J to 2 bases, leaving 0 bases not matched to a gene. Germline V gene lookup returns CDR1 LGHNT and CDR2 FRNRAP. The DNA of the CDR3 is TGTGCTAGTGGTTTGGGACAGGGGGCTGGGGCCAACGTCCTGACTTTC. Residues: CASGLGQGAGANVLTF.

This clone was seen only a few times. This chain links TRBV18 with TRBJ2-1; 8 positions match TRBD2. With 4 bases clipped from V and 4 bases from J, the junction kept 9 bases outside the gene matches. Looked up from germline, CDR1 is KGHSH and CDR2 is LQKENI. The CDR3 runs 16 residues. In DNA form, the CDR3 reads TGTGCCAGCTCACGGGATGGGAGCGGGGGTTACAATGAGCAGTTCTTC. Encoded protein: CASSRDGSGGYNEQFF.

V gene TRBV6-5 combines with J gene TRBJ2-4, with D possibly TRBD2 on 7 matching bases. CDR1 and CDR2 from the germline V gene are MNHEY and SVGAGI. This CDR3 is built from 15 residues. V lost 8 bases, J lost 1 base, and 15 bases lay in between. CDR3 sequence: CASGEGGPAKNIQYF. As DNA, the CDR3 is TGTGCCAGCGGGGAGGGGGGTCCGGCCAAAAACATTCAGTACTTC.

The gene calls are TRBV19 and TRBJ2-7; D uncertain. Deletions cut 4 bases from V and 6 bases from J, with 7 bases between. Germline lookup yields CDR1 LNHDA and CDR2 SQIVND (reference sequence). The CDR3 has 11 amino acids. CDR3: CASSSFGEQYF. For the CDR3, the DNA is TGTGCCAGTAGTAGTTTCGGCGAGCAGTACTTC.

This chain connects TRBV5-4 to TRBJ1-1; TRBD1 might be the D (6 bases). Germline values: CDR1 SGHNT, CDR2 YYREEE (reference sequence). CDR3 length: 15 residues. Trimming pared 2 bases from V and 4 bases from J, leaving 15 bases between. As DNA, the CDR3 is TGTGCCAGCAGCTTCCCCTTTGGGGGGGCCACTGAAGCTTTCTTT. This translates into CASSFPFGGATEAFF. The full variable domain, rest sourced from reference TRBV5-4 and TRBJ1-1, is ETGVTQSPTHLIKTRGQQVTLRCSSQSGHNTVSWYQQALGQGPQFIFQYYREEENGRGNFPPRFSGLQFPNYSSELNVNALELDDSALYLCASSFPFGGATEAFFGQGTRLTVV.

This clone was found a few times. The chain uses TRBV18 and TRBJ2-1; 12 positions match TRBD2. V was pared by 3 bases and J by 7 bases, with 4 bases of the junction left unmatched. The CDR3 is made up of 15 amino acids. Germline V gene lookup returns CDR1 KGHSH and CDR2 LQKENI. The chain's CDR3 is CASSPGLAGFNEQFF. CDR3 coding DNA: TGTGCCAGCTCACCTGGACTAGCGGGGTTTAATGAGCAGTTCTTC.

A few counts support this clone. J is TRBJ1-2 and V is TRBV29-1; maybe TRBD1 (5 bases). Per the germline V gene, CDR1 is SQVTM and CDR2 is ANQGSEA. This CDR3 has 14 amino acids. V was clipped by 5 bases and J by 5 bases, with 18 bases between them. In nucleotides, the CDR3 is TGCAGCGTTCCAAGACGGGGGAATGGGTATGGCTACACCTTC. It specifies CSVPRRGNGYGYTF.

The chain carries TRBV18 and TRBJ1-5; D is uncertain. V lost 3 bases to trimming and J lost 3 bases, with 9 bases between them. The germline V gene has CDR1 KGHSH and CDR2 LQKENI. This CDR3 region has 14 residues. The CDR3 is CASSPEINNQPQHF. Written as DNA, the CDR3 is TGTGCCAGCTCACCGGAGATTAACAATCAGCCCCAGCATTTT. Full variable domain (outside the CDR3, taken from reference TRBV18 and TRBJ1-5): NAGVMQNPRHLVRRRGQEARLRCSPMKGHSHVYWYRQLPEEGLKFMVYLQKENIIDESGMPKERFSAEFPKEGPSILRIQQVVRGDSAAYFCASSPEINNQPQHFGDGTRLSIL.

The chain has TRBV19 and TRBJ2-3; D gene ambiguous. Germline CDR1 LNHDA, CDR2 SQIVND (reference sequence). The CDR3 length is 13 residues. Trimming removed 6 bases from V and 1 base from J, with 8 bases in between. CDR3 in DNA: TGTGCCAGTAGGCCCCGGGGCACAGATACGCAGTATTTT. Translation gives CASRPRGTDTQYF.

This chain joins TRBV18 and TRBJ2-3; TRBD2 aligns across 8 bases. J gave up 3 bases and V 2 bases, and 4 bases lay outside the gene matches. The germline V gene encodes CDR1 KGHSH and CDR2 LQKENI. The CDR3 is made up of 15 amino acids. The CDR3 loop reads CASSPTAGETDTQYF. The CDR3 region has the DNA TGTGCCAGCTCACCAACAGCGGGAGAAACAGATACGCAGTATTTT.

This chain links TRBV5-6 with TRBJ2-2; 7 positions match TRBD2. CDR3 size: 16 residues. The germline V gene has CDR1 SGHDT and CDR2 YYEEEE. The J segment lost 3 bases and the V segment lost 3 bases, leaving 8 bases of the junction unmatched. The CDR3 protein is CASSSFSREYTGELFF. The CDR3 DNA follows: TGTGCCAGCAGCTCGTTCTCGCGGGAGTACACCGGGGAGCTGTTTTTT.

This clone was seen only a few times. The chain has TRBV12-2 and TRBJ1-1; the table calls TRBD1, which could not be checked here. TRBV12-2 is shown as a pseudogene. The CDR3 length is 14 residues. CDR3: CASRLGKRWTEAFF. The DNA of the CDR3 is TGTGCAAGTCGCTTGGGCAAAAGGTGGACTGAAGCTTTCTTT.

This clone came up a few times. The chain combines TRBV11-2 with TRBJ2-2; 10 bases line up with TRBD2. The CDR3 has 17 residues. Germline assignment: CDR1 SGHAT and CDR2 FQNNGV. The V gene end was trimmed by 5 bases and the J gene end by 3 bases; junction bases not matched to a gene: 9. The CDR3 protein is CASSPFTLAGDTGELFF. Written as DNA, the CDR3 is TGTGCCAGCAGCCCGTTCACCCTAGCGGGAGACACCGGGGAGCTGTTTTTT.

Only a few counts were recorded for this clone. This chain links TRBV25-1 with TRBJ2-3, with a possible D match to TRBD2 (5 bases). The CDR3 runs to 14 residues. V was shortened by 0 bases and J by 6 bases, with 10 bases between the two germline ends. CDR1 and CDR2 from the germline V gene are MGHDK and SYGVNS. CDR3 nucleotide sequence: TGTGCCAGCAGTGAATATTCCGGGGTTGATACGCAGTATTTT. Protein sequence: CASSEYSGVDTQYF.

The chain employs TRBV20-1 and TRBJ1-2; no firm D call. V was shortened by 3 bases and J by 3 bases, with 5 bases between the two germline ends. CDR3 size: 11 residues. In germline, CDR1 is DFQATT, CDR2 SNEGSKA (reference sequence). The CDR3 DNA sequence: TGCAGTGCTAGCCCAGACTATGGCTACACCTTC. It encodes CSASPDYGYTF.

This clone was recorded a few times. The V and J genes are TRBV14 and TRBJ2-7; 7 bases agree with TRBD1. V lost 4 bases and J lost 5; bases outside the gene matches: 8. This CDR3 comprises 14 residues. The germline V gene encodes CDR1 SGHDN and CDR2 FVKESK. DNA for the CDR3: TGTGCCAGCAGCCGCCGGGACAGTATCGACGAGCAGTACTTC. Encoded protein: CASSRRDSIDEQYF.

This clone came up a few times. The V and J genes are TRBV18 and TRBJ2-1; TRBD2 aligns across 7 bases. The length of the CDR3 is 17 residues. Germline V gene sequence: CDR1 KGHSH, CDR2 LQKENI. V gave up 1 base and J gave up 6 bases; unmatched junction bases: 12. CDR3 in DNA: TGTGCCAGCTCACCACTCGGGAGGAACATTGGGTCCAATGAGCAGTTCTTC. It specifies CASSPLGRNIGSNEQFF. The full variable domain, rest sourced from reference TRBV18 and TRBJ2-1, is NAGVMQNPRHLVRRRGQEARLRCSPMKGHSHVYWYRQLPEEGLKFMVYLQKENIIDESGMPKERFSAEFPKEGPSILRIQQVVRGDSAAYFCASSPLGRNIGSNEQFFGPGTRLTVL.

Only a few counts were recorded for this clone. The chain employs TRBV30 and TRBJ1-1, with unresolved D. Germline CDR1 GTSNPN, CDR2 SVGIG (reference sequence). CDR3 length: 12 residues. V lost 3 bases to trimming and J lost 3 bases, with 8 bases between them. CDR3 sequence: CAWSLGDTEAFF. The CDR3 nucleotides read TGTGCCTGGAGCCTCGGGGACACTGAAGCTTTCTTT.

This clone was counted between two and nine times. The rearrangement links TRBV25-1 to TRBJ1-1; 8 positions agree with TRBD1. J was trimmed by 0 bases and V by 5 bases; bases with no gene match: 2. The CDR3 loop spans 14 amino acids. The germline CDR1 and CDR2 sequences are MGHDK and SYGVNS. CDR3 sequence: CASSLDRVNTEAFF. CDR3 DNA sequence: TGTGCCAGCAGTCTGGACAGGGTGAACACTGAAGCTTTCTTT.